The 16 T cell receptor beta chains below were found in one sample sequenced in a study of TIL therapy for anti-PD-1-resistant metastatic lung cancer. The time point denotes: pre-treatment sample, taken before nivolumab and TIL therapy. This was the immunoSEQ v3 assay. Generated by immunoSEQ multiplex PCR, the TCRdb table keeps only in-frame clones and is missing some. The profile shows 54,000 or so clones, 80% to 90% of them singletons. Here the sequenced sample was blood, taken at baseline. These receptors came from a person between 25 and 80 years old with non-small cell lung cancer.

V and J are TRBV7-9 and TRBJ2-2; 8 nucleotides match TRBD2. This CDR3 is 16 amino acids long. The ends lost 1 base at V and 1 base at J; junction bases unmatched: 2. The germline V gene encodes CDR1 SEHNR and CDR2 FQNEAQ (reference sequence). Here the CDR3 reads CASSLVSGGNTGELFF. CDR3 coding DNA: TGTGCCAGCAGCTTAGTAAGCGGGGGGAACACCGGGGAGCTGTTTTTT.

This chain connects TRBV9 to TRBJ1-1; maybe TRBD1 (5 bases). Germline V gives CDR1 SGDLS, CDR2 YYNGEE. Deletions cut 0 bases from V and 5 bases from J, with 14 bases between. CDR3 length: 15 amino acids. Written as DNA, the CDR3 is TGTGCCAGCAGCGTAGACGGTCAGGGATGGACTGAAGCTTTCTTT. Protein sequence: CASSVDGQGWTEAFF.

This rearrangement joins TRBV7-8 to TRBJ2-5; D gene unclear. Trimming left V 3 bases short and J 4 bases short, with 12 bases between. The V gene's germline CDR1 is SGHVS and CDR2 FQNEAQ. The length of the CDR3 is 14 residues. DNA for the CDR3: TGTGCCAGCAGCTTTACTGGACGGTTAGAGACCCAGTACTTC. Translation: CASSFTGRLETQYF.

The rearrangement links TRBV6-5 to TRBJ1-4; tentative D call: TRBD1 (5 bases). CDR1 and CDR2 (germline): MNHEY, SVGAGI. The CDR3 runs to 15 residues. Deletions cut 0 bases from V and 4 bases from J, with 9 bases between. The CDR3 sequence is CASSYSGRGNEKLFF. For the CDR3, the DNA is TGTGCCAGCAGTTACTCAGGGAGGGGTAATGAAAAACTGTTTTTT.

This clone was counted a single time. The rearrangement joins TRBV2 to TRBJ2-5; 14 bases align to TRBD2. The germline gives CDR1 SNHLY, CDR2 FYNNEI. Trimming at V came to 6 bases and at J to 5 bases, leaving 5 bases not matched to a gene. This CDR3 comprises 15 residues. The CDR3 nucleotides read TGTGCCAGCAGGACGACTAGCGGGAGGGTTGAGACCCAGTACTTC. Its translation: CASRTTSGRVETQYF.

The gene calls are TRBV6-5 and TRBJ1-2; TRBD1 might be the D (6 bases). The CDR3 contains 15 residues. Trimming stripped 2 bases from V and 2 bases from J, with 12 bases between. The germline V gene encodes CDR1 MNHEY and CDR2 SVGAGI. The CDR3 coding sequence is TGTGCCAGCAGTTACGATCGACAGGCCAACTATGGCTACACCTTC. This encodes CASSYDRQANYGYTF.

This clone was counted a single time. The chain carries TRBV3-1 (or the pseudogene TRBV3-2) and TRBJ2-3; 8 bases are a match to TRBD2. Trimming removed 1 base from V and 6 bases from J; junction bases left unmatched: 18. This CDR3 has 19 amino acids. Looked up from germline, CDR1 is LGHDT and CDR2 is YNNKEL (reference sequence). The CDR3: CASSQASRAQRGGRDTQYF. Here the CDR3 DNA reads TGTGCCAGCAGCCAAGCAAGTAGAGCACAACGGGGGGGCCGGGATACGCAGTATTTT.

This clone was seen a few times. The chain is built from TRBV5-1 and TRBJ1-5, with D possibly being TRBD1 (5 bases). The CDR3 sequence is 15 residues long. CDR1 is SGHRS and CDR2 is YFSETQ in the germline V gene. Trimming shortened V by 1 base and J by 2 bases, and 10 bases separated the two germline ends. DNA of the CDR3: TGCGCCAGCAGCTTGTTAGGGGACGGCAATCAGCCCCAGCATTTT. As protein: CASSLLGDGNQPQHF.

This chain joins TRBV10-1 and TRBJ2-7; D possibly uses TRBD1 or TRBD2 (5 bases each). Germline V gene lookup returns CDR1 WNHNN and CDR2 SYGVQD (reference sequence). Trimming pared 0 bases from V and 5 bases from J, leaving 11 bases between. The CDR3 totals 14 residues. CDR3 region: CASSESNWGHEQYF. DNA for the CDR3: TGCGCCAGCAGTGAGTCGAACTGGGGACACGAGCAGTACTTC.

This chain links TRBV7-2 with TRBJ2-7, with a tentative D call TRBD2 (5 bases). CDR1 SGHTA and CDR2 FQGNSA come from the germline V gene. This CDR3 contains 14 residues. Trimming removed 1 base from V and 4 bases from J, with 11 bases in between. Written as DNA, the CDR3 is TGTGCCAGCAGCTTAGGAGGGTTGAGGTACGAGCAGTACTTC. Its protein is CASSLGGLRYEQYF. The full variable domain, with the rest looked up from reference TRBV7-2 and TRBJ2-7, is GAGVSQSPSNKVTEKGKDVELRCDPISGHTALYWYRQSLGQGLEFLIYFQGNSAPDKSGLPSDRFSAERTGGSVSTLTIQRTQQEDSAVYLCASSLGGLRYEQYFGPGTRLTVT.

The rearrangement uses TRBV10-3 and TRBJ2-3; TRBD2 agrees at 11 bases. The CDR3 covers 16 residues. V was pared by 6 bases and J by 6 bases, with 11 bases of the junction left unmatched. The germline gives CDR1 ENHRY, CDR2 SYGVKD. Written as DNA, the CDR3 is TGTGCCATCAGCCCCCGTAGCGGGGGGGCCATCGATACGCAGTATTTT. Its protein product is CAISPRSGGAIDTQYF.

This sequence joins TRBV28 and TRBJ2-2; D is perhaps TRBD2 (6 bases). Deletions cut 6 bases from V and 6 bases from J, with 8 bases between. This CDR3 comprises 12 residues. CDR1 MDHEN and CDR2 SYDVKM come from the germline V gene. This CDR3 reads CASRGLAGELFF. CDR3 sequence (DNA): TGTGCCAGCAGGGGACTTGCCGGGGAGCTGTTTTTT.

In its sample, this clone was seen a few times. The J gene is TRBJ2-5, the V gene TRBV24-1; 8 nucleotides line up with TRBD2. Germline V gene sequence: CDR1 KGHDR, CDR2 SFDVKD. The CDR3 has 17 amino acids. V lost 4 bases, J lost 5 bases, and 14 bases stayed unmatched. CDR3 sequence (DNA): TGTGCCACCAGTGACCCCGGACAAACGGGAGGGGGGGAGACCCAGTACTTC. Its translation is CATSDPGQTGGGETQYF.

This clone was observed a single time. The V gene is TRBV25-1, the J gene TRBJ2-1, with D maybe TRBD2 (6 bases). Germline CDR1 MGHDK, CDR2 SYGVNS. Trimming removed 6 bases at V and 9 bases at J, with 12 bases between. There are 12 residues in the CDR3. The CDR3 spells CASSRDSSEQFF. For the CDR3, the DNA is TGTGCCAGCAGCCGGGACTCGTCTGAGCAGTTCTTC. Together with reference TRBV25-1 and TRBJ2-1, the CDR3 gives the full variable domain: EADIYQTPRYLVIGTGKKITLECSQTMGHDKMYWYQQDPGMELHLIHYSYGVNSTEKGDLSSESTVSRIRTEHFPLTLESARPSHTSQYLCASSRDSSEQFFGPGTRLTVL.

As to this clone: This specimen includes other DNA sequences encoding the same CDR3. The chain links TRBV6-5 to TRBJ1-2, with D perhaps TRBD1 (5 bases). From germline, CDR1 is MNHEY and CDR2 SVGAGI. This CDR3 comprises 14 residues. Deletions cut 6 bases from V and 6 bases from J, with 17 bases between. As DNA, the CDR3 is TGTGCCAGCAGGGGTCCCGGGACGGGGAATGGCTACACCTTC. Its protein is CASRGPGTGNGYTF.

In this sample, this clone turned up once. J is TRBJ1-4 and V is TRBV6-5, with unresolved D. V was clipped by 4 bases and J by 2 bases, with 14 bases between them. The length of the CDR3 is 16 residues. CDR1 and CDR2 (germline): MNHEY, SVGAGI. This chain's CDR3 is CASSSSFSATNEKLFF. In DNA form, the CDR3 reads TGTGCCAGCAGTTCTTCTTTCAGTGCTACTAATGAAAAACTGTTTTTT.